This T cell receptor (beta chain) originates from a study of blood T cell repertoires in COVID-19. Study-wide context: COVID-19 samples, acute and convalescent, were from the United States, Italy and Spain.

The CDR3 consists of 14 residues. J lost 6 bases, V lost 2 bases, and 5 bases had no gene match. Germline CDR1 and CDR2: MNHNS and SASEGT. This clone was seen just once. Study processing details: Reference gene primer amplification gave nucleated cell count estimates. Sequencing used immunoSEQ multiplex PCR; TCRdb keeps in-frame clones, though not all of them. V and J calls and clone size are as listed in that table; D and trimming were resolved from the DNA. The sample includes 100,000 to 150,000 clones, about 80% of them seen just once. This TCR was recovered from a woman aged 45-65 years with acute or convalescent COVID-19. The V gene is TRBV6-1, the J gene TRBJ2-7; 9 nucleotides line up with TRBD2. Sequencing was carried out using peripheral blood. The CDR3 region is CASSETRGGGEQYF. As DNA, the CDR3 is TGTGCCAGCAGTGAAACCCGCGGGGGGGGCGAGCAGTACTTC.